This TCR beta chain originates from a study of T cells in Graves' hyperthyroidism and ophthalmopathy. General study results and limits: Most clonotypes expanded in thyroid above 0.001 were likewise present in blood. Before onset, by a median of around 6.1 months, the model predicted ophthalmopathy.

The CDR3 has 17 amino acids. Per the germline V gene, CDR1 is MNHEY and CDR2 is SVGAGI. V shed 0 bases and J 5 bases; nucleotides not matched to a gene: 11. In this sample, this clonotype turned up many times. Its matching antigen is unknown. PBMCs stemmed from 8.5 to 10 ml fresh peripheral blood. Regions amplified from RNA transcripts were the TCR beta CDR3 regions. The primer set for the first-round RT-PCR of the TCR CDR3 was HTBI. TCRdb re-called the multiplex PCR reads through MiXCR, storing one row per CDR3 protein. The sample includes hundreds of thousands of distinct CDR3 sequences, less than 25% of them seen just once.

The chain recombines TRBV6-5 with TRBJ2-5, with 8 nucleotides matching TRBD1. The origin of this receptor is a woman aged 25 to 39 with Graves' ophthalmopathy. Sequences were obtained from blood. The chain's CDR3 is CASSYSLIKRDRETQYF. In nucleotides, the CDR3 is TGTGCCAGCAGTTACTCTCTAATCAAACGGGACAGGGAGACCCAGTACTTC.